The T cell receptor (beta chain) described here comes from a study of cytomegalovirus exposure and HLA in healthy donors. Primers for the PCR totalled 60 Vbeta and 13 Jbeta. Generated by immunoSEQ multiplex PCR, the TCRdb table keeps only in-frame clones and is missing some. The table lists about 160,000 clones, 86% of them singletons, with under 2.5% in the top ten. Comment on this clone: The target antigen is unknown.

Study-wide results and caveats: Testing in vitro showed a few CMV-associated chains specific for CMV antigens.

The CDR3 runs to 19 residues. Losses at the gene ends were 0 bases for V and 1 base for J; bases not matched to a gene: 7. Germline lookup yields CDR1 LNHDA and CDR2 SQIVND (reference sequence). The specimen was PBMCs. V and J are TRBV19 and TRBJ2-6; 9 nucleotides align to TRBD1. This receptor was identified in a woman aged 18-29 years in good health and CMV-seronegative. The CDR3 sequence is CASSIDSGTGSSGANVLTF. The DNA of the CDR3 is TGTGCCAGTAGTATAGATAGTGGGACAGGGTCGTCTGGGGCCAACGTCCTGACTTTC.